The 30 T cell receptor beta chains listed next were all sequenced from one sample in a study of CD8+CD57+ T cells in acquired aplastic anemia (dated by TCRdb to between 2018 and 2020). This sample was sequenced with an Illumina HiSeq 2000. Profiling of TCR beta VDJ combinations and CDR3 sequences used genomic DNA as the template. Clones were called with MiXCR by TCRdb after fastp trimmed the public reads at Q25, and only in-frame beta chains were retained. Here each entry gathers all rows of one CDR3 protein and keeps the most common genes and DNA. The sample data list some 64,000 distinct CDR3 sequences, and around 55% of these were observed just once. The top ten clonotypes cover 2% to 2.5% of the sample. The sequenced sample consisted of sorted CD4+, CD8+, or CD8+CD57+ T cells (not recorded which) from PBMCs. These receptor sequences come from a human donor in good health, serving as a control.

This clonotype was recorded many times. The J gene is TRBJ1-3, the V gene TRBV20-1, with D possibly being TRBD1 (5 bases). CDR1 DFQATT and CDR2 SNEGSKA come from the germline V gene (reference sequence). Trimming removed 0 bases from V and 9 bases from J, with 18 bases in between. The CDR3 has 15 amino acids. The CDR3 here is CSARDGEDNIGTIYF. In nucleotides, the CDR3 is TGCAGTGCTAGAGATGGGGAGGACAATATTGGCACCATATATTTT.

The chain is built from TRBV20-1 and TRBJ2-7; no clear D. Germline lookup yields CDR1 DFQATT and CDR2 SNEGSKA (reference sequence). This CDR3 is built from 16 residues. Trimming shortened V by 5 bases and J by 2 bases, and 22 bases separated the two germline ends. CDR3 in DNA: TGCAGTGCTCGGTGGGCTGGATCGGGCCGCCCCTACGAGCAGTACTTC. It specifies CSARWAGSGRPYEQYF.

The chain uses TRBV10-3 and TRBJ1-2; 9 bases are shared with TRBD1. The J segment lost 4 bases and the V segment lost 5 bases, leaving 5 bases of the junction unmatched. CDR1 ENHRY and CDR2 SYGVKD come from the germline V gene. The CDR3 has 14 amino acids. CDR3 DNA sequence: TGTGCCATCAGTACCGGGACAGGGCCCTATGGCTACACCTTC. Amino acid sequence: CAISTGTGPYGYTF.

V and J are TRBV5-1 and TRBJ1-2; TRBD1 aligns across 7 bases. Unmatched junction bases numbered 8, after V lost 4 bases and J lost 5 bases. The CDR3 contains 14 residues. The germline CDR1 and CDR2 sequences are SGHRS and YFSETQ. In DNA form, the CDR3 reads TGCGCCAGCAGCGGCGCGGGACAGCCGTATGGCTACACCTTC. This sequence encodes CASSGAGQPYGYTF.

This clonotype came up once. The gene calls are TRBV20-1 and TRBJ1-2; a possible D gene is TRBD1 (5 bases). Germline V gene lookup returns CDR1 DFQATT and CDR2 SNEGSKA (reference sequence). This CDR3 contains 13 residues. CDR3 coding DNA: TGCAGCTGCGCGGGGACCAACTTGGATGGCTACACCTTC. Protein sequence: CSCAGTNLDGYTF.

This clonotype was found many times. This chain links TRBV5-1 with TRBJ2-1; 11 positions match TRBD1. Germline CDR1 is SGHRS and CDR2 is YFSETQ. J lost 8 bases, V lost 4 bases, and 8 bases had no gene match. The CDR3 runs 15 residues. In DNA form, the CDR3 reads TGCGCCAGCAGCGCGGGACAGGGGGAAGTAGATGAGCAGTTCTTC. As protein: CASSAGQGEVDEQFF.

This clonotype was detected only a few times. The V gene is TRBV6-5, the J gene TRBJ1-2; D call uncertain. V lost 4 bases and J 4 bases, leaving 10 bases between the germline ends. CDR3 length equals 13 residues. Germline V gene sequence: CDR1 MNHEY, CDR2 SVGAGI. The chain's CDR3 is CASSSPDFYGYTF. CDR3 DNA sequence: TGTGCCAGCAGTTCCCCGGATTTCTATGGCTACACCTTC.

This chain connects TRBV29-1 to TRBJ2-5; TRBD1 matches 9 bases. V was clipped by 7 bases and J by 9 bases; unmatched bases: 9. Germline assignment: CDR1 SQVTM and CDR2 ANQGSEA. CDR3 length: 12 amino acids. Written as DNA, the CDR3 is TGCAGCGGGGGGGACAGGGATCAGCCCCAGTACTTC. Its translation is CSGGDRDQPQYF.

The V call is TRBV7-7, the J call TRBJ2-3; D not certain. The germline CDR1 and CDR2 sequences are SSHAT and FNYEAQ (reference sequence). V lost 5 bases and J 2 bases, leaving 8 bases between the germline ends. There are 13 residues in the CDR3. This chain's CDR3 is CASSPRITDTQYF. The CDR3, as DNA: TGTGCCAGCAGCCCCCGCATCACAGATACGCAGTATTTT.

This clonotype has ten or more counts. The chain employs TRBV6-1 and TRBJ1-5; D might be TRBD1 (6 bases). This CDR3 has 13 residues. Germline V gene sequence: CDR1 MNHNS, CDR2 SASEGT. V shed 7 bases and J shed 6 bases, with 13 bases lying between them. CDR3 loop: CASTTWGRQPQHF. The CDR3 coding sequence is TGTGCCAGCACTACGTGGGGGCGTCAGCCCCAGCATTTT.

This clonotype was observed many times. The chain joins TRBV20-1 to TRBJ2-1; the D is unclear. CDR3 length: 14 amino acids. Germline V gene lookup returns CDR1 DFQATT and CDR2 SNEGSKA (reference sequence). V lost 6 bases to trimming and J lost 4 bases, with 16 bases between them. The CDR3 DNA is TGCAGTGCGGCCAGGCTAGTTCCATACAATGAGCAGTTCTTC. This sequence encodes CSAARLVPYNEQFF.

In its sample, this clonotype is medium-sized. The chain joins TRBV10-3 to TRBJ2-7; D possibly corresponds to TRBD2 (7 bases). CDR1 and CDR2 from the germline V gene are ENHRY and SYGVKD. This CDR3 region has 14 residues. Trimming shortened V by 10 bases and J by 4 bases, and 20 bases separated the two germline ends. The CDR3 bases are TGTGCCACCGAGCCGGGGGGCGCTTCATACGAGCAGTACTTC. The encoded protein is CATEPGGASYEQYF.

This clonotype was seen at least ten times. The V and J genes are TRBV5-1 and TRBJ1-1; 9 positions match TRBD1. After removal of 4 bases from V and 4 bases from J, the junction contained 8 bases not matched to a gene. In germline, CDR1 is SGHRS, CDR2 YFSETQ. This CDR3 is 15 amino acids long. The CDR3 DNA follows: TGCGCCAGCAGCGACACACAGGGGGCGCCCACTGAAGCTTTCTTT. The encoded protein is CASSDTQGAPTEAFF.

This clonotype occurred many times. The chain joins TRBV18 to TRBJ1-2, with TRBD1 matching 8 bases. This CDR3 region has 15 residues. Germline CDR1 KGHSH, CDR2 LQKENI. V lost 0 bases and J lost 4; bases outside the gene matches: 4. The CDR3 bases are TGTGCCAGCTCACCACCGGACAGGGCCCTCTATGGCTACACCTTC. This encodes CASSPPDRALYGYTF.

This sequence joins TRBV4-2 and TRBJ2-5, with 8 bases identical to TRBD1. J gave up 5 bases and V 4 bases, and 12 bases lay outside the gene matches. Germline CDR1 and CDR2: LGHNA and YNFKEQ. This CDR3 has 16 amino acids. This CDR3 is CASSRLTGQGRETQYF. DNA for the CDR3: TGTGCCAGCAGCCGATTAACTGGACAGGGCCGGGAGACCCAGTACTTC.

This clonotype was recorded at least ten times. This chain joins TRBV19 and TRBJ1-3; D is perhaps TRBD1 (6 bases). The V and J ends lost 4 bases and 2 bases respectively, with 12 bases between them. The CDR3 runs to 15 residues. Germline values: CDR1 LNHDA, CDR2 SQIVND (reference sequence). CDR3 region: CASSTTGSPGNTIYF. Here the CDR3 DNA reads TGTGCCAGTAGTACCACAGGGTCCCCTGGAAACACCATATATTTT.

By sample share, this clonotype is medium-sized. The CDR3 DNA is TGTGCCAGCAGCCATCAAGAGACCCAGTACTTC. Amino acid sequence: CASSHQETQYF. The chain joins TRBV7-2 to TRBJ2-5; D gene unclear. Trimming left V 5 bases short and J 2 bases short, with 3 bases between. The CDR3 is 11 amino acids. Germline values: CDR1 SGHTA, CDR2 FQGNSA.

V is TRBV9 and J is TRBJ1-2; D possibly corresponds to TRBD1 (6 bases). Trimming took off 0 bases at V and 3 bases at J, with 18 bases between the two ends. The germline V gene has CDR1 SGDLS and CDR2 YYNGEE. The length of the CDR3 is 17 residues. CDR3 DNA sequence: TGTGCCAGCAGCGTAGCTGAAGCCAGGGGAGGGGACTATGGCTACACCTTC. It is translated as CASSVAEARGGDYGYTF.

This CDR3 reads CATRRTGGGYEQYF. The CDR3 coding sequence is TGTGCCACCAGGAGGACAGGGGGCGGCTACGAGCAGTACTTC. The rearrangement links TRBV19 to TRBJ2-7; TRBD1 matches at 11 bases. The CDR3 extends over 14 amino acids. J gave up 3 bases and V 10 bases, and 8 bases lay outside the gene matches. CDR1 is LNHDA, CDR2 SQIVND, per germline (reference sequence). Together with reference TRBV19 and TRBJ2-7, the CDR3 gives the full variable domain: DGGITQSPKYLFRKEGQNVTLSCEQNLNHDAMYWYRQDPGQGLRLIYYSQIVNDFQKGDIAEGYSVSREKKESFPLTVTSAQKNPTAFYLCATRRTGGGYEQYFGPGTRLTVT.

This clonotype was counted many times. The chain has TRBV12-3 or TRBV12-4 and TRBJ1-1; TRBD1 matches at 8 bases. V shed 6 bases, J shed 1 base, and the junction held 7 bases outside the gene matches. This CDR3 comprises 15 residues. DNA for the CDR3: TGTGCCAGCAGCCCGCAGGGGGCAGGGAACACTGAAGCTTTCTTT. Amino acid sequence: CASSPQGAGNTEAFF.

The DNA of the CDR3 is TGTGCCTGGATGACCGTCGGGACTAGCGGGAGGGCCCTCGGGGAGCTGTTTTTT. This codes for CAWMTVGTSGRALGELFF. The chain is built from TRBV30 and TRBJ2-2; 16 nucleotides line up with TRBD2. CDR1 is GTSNPN, CDR2 SVGIG, per germline (reference sequence). This CDR3 is built from 18 residues. The V segment lost 4 bases and the J segment 7 bases; nucleotides outside the gene matches: 12.

V is TRBV19 and J is TRBJ2-5, with D possibly being TRBD1 (7 bases). From germline, CDR1 is LNHDA and CDR2 SQIVND (reference sequence). The CDR3 length is 14 residues. Trimming stripped 3 bases from V and 5 bases from J, with 13 bases between. The CDR3 spells CASSMAQGGETQYF. CDR3 nucleotide sequence: TGTGCCAGTAGTATGGCGCAGGGGGGCGAGACCCAGTACTTC. Looking up the rest from reference TRBV19 and TRBJ2-5 gives the full variable domain: DGGITQSPKYLFRKEGQNVTLSCEQNLNHDAMYWYRQDPGQGLRLIYYSQIVNDFQKGDIAEGYSVSREKKESFPLTVTSAQKNPTAFYLCASSMAQGGETQYFGPGTRLLVL.

The J gene is TRBJ1-2, the V gene TRBV7-9; 11 bases map to TRBD1. Germline CDR1 is SEHNR and CDR2 is FQNEAQ (reference sequence). The CDR3 runs 14 residues. After removal of 3 bases from V and 6 bases from J, the junction contained 3 bases not matched to a gene. CDR3 loop: CASSLGQGEDGYTF. CDR3 sequence (DNA): TGTGCCAGCAGCTTGGGACAGGGGGAGGATGGCTACACCTTC.

This clonotype was observed a single time. The chain links TRBV29-1 to TRBJ1-2, with 7 bases matching TRBD1. Trimming removed 6 bases from V and 6 bases from J; junction bases left unmatched: 10. This CDR3 comprises 13 residues. Per the germline V gene, CDR1 is SQVTM and CDR2 is ANQGSEA. Here the CDR3 DNA reads TGCAGCGTCTGGACAGGCCTAGAGAATGGCTACACCTTC. It encodes CSVWTGLENGYTF.

This clonotype was seen ten or more times. This chain joins TRBV18 and TRBJ2-7; a possible D gene is TRBD2 (6 bases). Germline-derived CDR1 and CDR2 are KGHSH and LQKENI. The V and J ends lost 8 bases and 3 bases respectively, with 8 bases between them. The CDR3 spans 11 residues. The CDR3 nucleotides read TGTGCCAGCACCGGGAGCTACGAGCAGTACTTC. Amino acid sequence: CASTGSYEQYF.

This clonotype is classed as medium-sized. J is TRBJ2-3 and V is TRBV19; D remains unclear. V was cut by 4 bases and J by 2 bases, with 7 bases left in between. This CDR3 contains 13 residues. Germline CDR1 is LNHDA and CDR2 is SQIVND (reference sequence). Here the CDR3 reads CASSTGYTDTQYF. In DNA form, the CDR3 reads TGTGCCAGTAGTACAGGATACACAGATACGCAGTATTTT.

The chain employs TRBV2 and TRBJ2-7, with TRBD2 matching over 7 bases. The CDR3 spans 12 residues. V lost 11 bases to trimming and J lost 3 bases; unmatched junction nucleotides: 7. CDR1 and CDR2 from the germline V gene are SNHLY and FYNNEI. DNA for the CDR3: TGTGCCGGGGGGGAGAGCGTCTACGAGCAGTACTTC. It specifies CAGGESVYEQYF.

The chain combines TRBV24-1 with TRBJ2-1, with 8 bases fitting TRBD2. The V segment lost 5 bases and the J segment 6 bases; nucleotides outside the gene matches: 5. This CDR3 comprises 14 residues. CDR1 is KGHDR and CDR2 is SFDVKD in the germline V gene. CDR3 sequence reads: CATSALGRGNEQFF. The CDR3 bases are TGTGCCACCAGTGCCCTCGGGAGGGGCAATGAGCAGTTCTTC.

The chain couples TRBV2 to TRBJ2-7; 7 bases match TRBD2. CDR3 length: 13 amino acids. V shed 6 bases, J shed 4 bases, and the junction held 6 bases outside the gene matches. CDR1 SNHLY and CDR2 FYNNEI come from the germline V gene. The CDR3 DNA reads as TGTGCCAGCAGGGAGCTAGCGGTGTACGAGCAGTACTTC. Amino acids: CASRELAVYEQYF.

There are many counts of this clonotype. This chain links TRBV6-1 with TRBJ2-7, with D unclear. V shed 6 bases and J shed 3 bases, with 15 bases lying between them. This CDR3 has 14 amino acids. The germline V gene encodes CDR1 MNHNS and CDR2 SASEGT. CDR3 sequence (DNA): TGTGCCAGCAGGCTTGGGCGGTCAGGCTACGAGCAGTACTTC. Translating gives CASRLGRSGYEQYF.